This T cell receptor beta chain derives from a study of blood T cells in healthy people across ages. Findings and limits, study-wide: While age rose, TCR beta diversity per million T cells dropped in a roughly linear way.

Isolation per sample recovered at least 6.5 million PBMCs. As concerns this clonotype: Its antigen is currently unknown.

Primed by a sample-barcoded 5' primer and a J-beta primer mix, a second PCR proceeded for 7 to 11 cycles. TCRdb redid the calling of the 5' RACE reads with MiXCR, one entry per CDR3 protein. The top ten clones hold around 4% of a sample with approximately 1.5 million distinct CDR3 sequences, around 40% of them seen once. Material: blood. The sequence was obtained from a woman aged 18-30 years in good health.

As DNA, the CDR3 is TGTGCCAGCGAAGGTCCCAATGAAAAACTGTTTTTT. Translation: CASEGPNEKLFF. V is TRBV6-1 and J is TRBJ1-4, with unresolved D. Trimming took 8 bases from V and 5 from J, leaving 9 bases between them. Per germline, CDR1 MNHNS and CDR2 SASEGT. The CDR3 is 12 residues long.